This T cell receptor beta chain stems from a study of cytomegalovirus exposure and HLA in healthy donors. Study-wide context: The Caucasian-associated ancestry cluster held over 80% of more than 350 genotyped donors. General observations from the study: Exclusion as indistinguishable affected some V segments, including TRBV6-2 and TRBV6-3. With further analysis later on, most CMV-associated TCR beta chains appeared HLA-restricted.

60 Vbeta and 13 Jbeta primers were used in PCR. The table came from immunoSEQ multiplex PCR; TCRdb's copy has only in-frame clones and leaves some out. Of about 110,000 clones listed, about four fifths are singletons. Of note for this clone: The antigen is undetermined.

V gave up 5 bases and J gave up 8 bases, with 13 bases separating them. This CDR3 has 12 amino acids. Germline lookup yields CDR1 SGDLS and CDR2 YYNGEE. The TCR comes from a young man in good health and CMV-seropositive. Sequences were obtained from PBMCs. The rearrangement uses TRBV9 and TRBJ1-2, with a tentative D call TRBD1 (6 bases). CDR3 sequence: CASSEGGEGYTF. Here the CDR3 DNA reads TGTGCCAGCAGTGAAGGGGGGGAGGGCTACACCTTC.